This T cell receptor (beta chain) was sequenced in a study of cytomegalovirus exposure and HLA in healthy donors. Overall study results and limits: The authors enumerated some 160 TCR beta chains as linked to cytomegalovirus. Later, an analysis found that TCR clusters from the first cohort tended to co-occur in the approximately 130 validation repertoires.

Comments on this clone: Its antigen is unknown.

V was clipped by 6 bases and J by 4 bases, with 18 bases between them. The CDR3 consists of 15 residues. Germline values: CDR1 MDHEN, CDR2 SYDVKM. Produced via immunoSEQ multiplex PCR; TCRdb's table is partial and in-frame only. The sample shows roughly 120,000 clones, less than 90% of them seen only once. This TCR came from a man between 18 and 35 years old in good health and CMV-seropositive. The chain is built from TRBV28 and TRBJ1-1, with D possibly matching TRBD1 (5 bases). Sequencing was performed on PBMCs. The DNA for the CDR3 is TGTGCCAGCAGGCACCCGACAGCGTTGTTCACTGAAGCTTTCTTT. Amino acids: CASRHPTALFTEAFF.